This entry lists 10 T cell receptor beta chains sequenced from one sample in a study of T cell clonality in common variable immunodeficiency. Study conclusions and caveats: Reportedly, TCR beta sequences from common variable immunodeficiency showed fewer deletions and N-nucleotide insertions.

These receptors lack a known antigen. TCRdb's copy holds only in-frame clones and misses some; the assay was immunoSEQ multiplex PCR. This sample comprises under 40,000 clones, none seen once only. The sequenced sample consisted of peripheral blood mononuclear cells. These receptors all stem from a human donor with common variable immunodeficiency.

Details on this clone: Read coverage stops 3 residues before the CDR3 terminus; the germline J gene supplies the remainder. The chain combines TRBV2 with TRBJ2-1, with 7 bases that match TRBD1. CDR3 length equals 15 residues. In germline, CDR1 is SNHLY, CDR2 FYNNEI. The J segment lost 0 bases and the V segment lost 5 bases, leaving 4 bases of the junction unmatched. The CDR3 reads CASSQDRPSYNEQFF. CDR3 DNA, as far as it was read: TGTGCCAGCAGTCAGGACAGGCCCTCCTACAATGAG.

This clone was picked up a small number of times. The read gets to within 3 residues of the CDR3 end, and the germline J gene fills in the rest. The chain couples TRBV30 to TRBJ1-5; D perhaps matches TRBD1 (5 bases). Germline values: CDR1 GTSNPN, CDR2 SVGIG (reference sequence). Deletions cut 1 base from V and 3 bases from J, with 13 bases between. The CDR3 has 15 amino acids. The CDR3 DNA, read in part, is TGTGCCTGGAGTGGCGACAGCCACCTCAATCAGCCC. As protein: CAWSGDSHLNQP. The whole CDR3 is CAWSGDSHLNQPQHF.

This clone occurred a few times. Read sequence stops 3 residues before the CDR3 end, and the germline J gene provides the missing end. The V call is TRBV2, the J call TRBJ1-1, with TRBD1 matching 7 bases. Germline V lookup: CDR1 SNHLY, CDR2 FYNNEI. The CDR3 covers 11 residues. CDR3 in amino acids: CASLGGQEAFF. Incomplete CDR3 DNA: TGTGCCAGCCTAGGCGGACAGGAG.

With respect to this clone: The sequenced fragment ends 3 residues before the CDR3 boundary, so the rest is inferred from the germline J gene. Other DNA sequences in this specimen translate into the identical CDR3. The chain recombines TRBV7-9 with TRBJ1-6, with 8 bases aligning to TRBD1. This CDR3 contains 15 residues. Germline V gene lookup returns CDR1 SEHNR and CDR2 FQNEAQ (reference sequence). V shed 9 bases, J shed 7 bases, and the junction held 11 bases outside the gene matches. The CDR3 reads CASSFTRGLNSPLHF. Partial CDR3 DNA: TGTGCCAGTAGTTTCACCAGGGGGCTCAATTCACCC.

In its sample, this clone was seen a few times. The CDR3 goes on 3 residues after the read ends, and that part is filled in from the germline J gene. The chain carries TRBV6-2 or TRBV6-3 and TRBJ2-7, with 10 bases lining up with TRBD2. Germline CDR1 MNHEY, CDR2 SVGEGT. The trim removed 0 bases at V and 5 bases at J, leaving 7 bases unmatched. This CDR3 spans 16 amino acids. The covered CDR3 bases are TGTGCCAGCAGTTACTCCTCCAGCGGGGGGGCCCACGAG. As protein: CASSYSSSGGAHE. The CDR3 reads in full as CASSYSSSGGAHEQYF.

There are many counts of this clone. The read ends 3 residues early relative to the CDR3; the germline J gene fills the gap. The V call is TRBV18, the J call TRBJ1-1, with TRBD1 matching 7 bases. This CDR3 spans 16 amino acids. Germline CDR1 KGHSH, CDR2 LQKENI. The CDR3 DNA, read in part, is TGTGCCAGCCAGAAACAAGCAGGACAGGCCCACGACCAA. Translated, it gives CASQKQAGQAHDQ. The full CDR3 reads CASQKQAGQAHDQAFF.

On this clone: The CDR3 end lies 3 residues beyond the end of the read and is filled in from the germline J gene. The genes are TRBV6-1 and TRBJ2-7; 14 bases are a match to TRBD2. The V segment lost 0 bases and the J segment 3 bases; nucleotides outside the gene matches: 4. The CDR3 covers 17 residues. Germline V CDR1 and CDR2: MNHNS, SASEGT. CDR3 protein: CASSEAGTSGGFYEQYF. Partial CDR3 DNA: TGTGCCAGCAGTGAAGCAGGGACTAGCGGGGGTTTCTACGAG.

In its sample, this clone was seen a few times. CDR3: CASSEAPFDAGETQYF. The covered CDR3 bases are TGTGCCAGCAGTGAAGCGCCTTTCGATGCGGGAGAGACC. The gene calls are TRBV2 and TRBJ2-5, with D perhaps matching TRBD2 (5 bases). The read halts 3 residues ahead of the CDR3 end, with the missing end drawn from the germline J gene. The CDR3 is made up of 16 amino acids. Germline CDR1 is SNHLY and CDR2 is FYNNEI. V lost 0 bases and J 4 bases, leaving 15 bases between the germline ends.

This clone came up many times. Coverage ceases 3 residues before the CDR3 finishes, and the germline J gene fills in the end. The chain joins TRBV11-3 to TRBJ1-1; unclear D gene. Germline CDR1 SGHNT, CDR2 YENEEA. This CDR3 is built from 12 residues. CDR3 DNA (partial): TGTGCCAGCAGCTTATCTTCAGCGGGA. It translates to CASSLSSAG. The whole CDR3 protein reads CASSLSSAGAFF.

This clone has a count of ten or more. The read ends 3 residues early relative to the CDR3; the germline J gene fills the gap. The chain couples TRBV12-3 or TRBV12-4 to TRBJ2-1; 11 bases agree with TRBD1. The CDR3 loop spans 16 amino acids. With 5 bases clipped from V and 9 bases from J, the junction kept 12 bases outside the gene matches. The CDR3 is CASSTVGTGGFGEQFF. The sequenced part of the CDR3 DNA is TGTGCCAGCAGTACCGTGGGGACAGGGGGTTTCGGTGAG.